This T cell receptor (beta chain) was captured by sequencing in a study of human T cells and chemical hapten exposure. Study-level background: Investigators sensitized about 2 cm by about 2 cm of upper inner arm skin with 2% DPC.

The CDR3 totals 15 residues. Per germline, CDR1 SGHTA and CDR2 FQGNSA. With V trimmed by 4 bases and J by 4 bases, 8 bases remained unmatched. As the library was built, unique molecular identifiers were attached to individual cDNA molecules. MiXCR was run by TCRdb on the RACE reads, yielding one entry per CDR3 protein. Counted here are about 35,000 distinct CDR3 sequences, 12% occurring once; the ten biggest clones make up more than 1.5%. Time point described: pre-sensitization, week 0. This sample's treatment: therapeutic diphenylcyclopropenone sensitization with weekly scalp DPC. Total RNA came from unfractionated whole blood.

This specimen was whole blood, taken in connection with sensitization to the hapten diphenylcyclopropenone (DPC). This TCR was recovered from a woman in her forties with alopecia areata. Some clones in this sample may be carry-over from other donors' samples. The rearrangement joins TRBV7-2 to TRBJ2-7, with 9 bases matching TRBD2. CDR3 sequence (DNA): TGTGCCAGCAGCTCGTACGCGACTAGCGGATACGAGCAGTACTTC. The encoded protein is CASSSYATSGYEQYF.